This T cell receptor beta chain comes out of a study of blood T cell repertoires in COVID-19. Study at large: Acute and convalescent COVID-19 samples came from the United States, Italy and Spain. PBMCs, B-cell-depleted T cells, or T cells were the source of the cDNA or gDNA that made up the material.

Original data processing: For nucleated cells, counts were estimated from reference gene primer amplification. TCRdb keeps only in-frame clones here, not all; method: immunoSEQ multiplex PCR. V and J calls and clone size come straight from that table; D and trimming were deduced from the DNA. The sample includes 100,000 or so clones, 90% to 95% of them seen just once. The CDR3 contains 11 residues. The germline CDR1 and CDR2 sequences are SQVTM and ANQGSEA. The sample comprised peripheral blood. The chain joins TRBV29-1 to TRBJ2-5, with D unresolved. The clonotype was recovered from a woman between 50 and 59 years old in a cohort sampled during active COVID-19. The CDR3 region is CSPVRGETQYF. The CDR3 region has the DNA TGCAGTCCGGTACGAGGAGAGACCCAGTACTTC. Looking up the rest from reference TRBV29-1 and TRBJ2-5 gives the full variable domain: SAVISQKPSRDICQRGTSLTIQCQVDSQVTMMFWYRQQPGQSLTLIATANQGSEATYESGFVIDKFPISRPNLTFSTLTVSNMSPEDSSIYLCSPVRGETQYFGPGTRLLVL.